This T cell receptor beta chain is from a study of cytomegalovirus exposure and HLA in healthy donors. With respect to this clone: Its target is not known.

The germline gives CDR1 LNHDA, CDR2 SQIVND (reference sequence). CDR3 length equals 15 residues. The V end lost 5 bases, the J end lost 1 base, and 15 bases lay between the germline ends. TCRdb's copy holds only in-frame clones and misses some; the assay was immunoSEQ multiplex PCR. The sample includes some 98,000 clones, around 88% seen only once; the top ten take 3.9%. Study observations and caveats: Clusters of TCRs from the first cohort tended to co-occur in the approximately 120 validation repertoires (as a later analysis found). Rare TCR sequences dominated, though some public TCRs recurred in many donors. Through in vitro validation, three CMV-associated chains were shown to be specific for CMV antigens.

The donors were members of the validation cohort, which comprised 120 subjects and was separate from the first cohort of roughly 700 subjects. What was sequenced was PBMCs. The chain has TRBV19 and TRBJ2-7, with D possibly TRBD2 on 6 matching bases. The clonotype originates from a woman in her twenties or thirties in good health and CMV-seronegative. This CDR3 reads CASSHRSSASYEQYF. Written as DNA, the CDR3 is TGTGCCAGTAGTCATCGGTCTAGCGCGTCCTACGAGCAGTACTTC.